These T cell receptor beta chains were read from a single sample in a study of T cell responses to AZD1222 COVID-19 vaccine. Measured with immunoSEQ multiplex PCR; TCRdb has only the in-frame clones, and not every one. The sample shows roughly 70,000 clones, roughly four fifths of them seen only once. The sample was peripheral blood, taken on day 0 of AZD1222 vaccination. Receptor source: an adult in good health. CDR3s include the opening cysteine and the closing phenylalanine or tryptophan. D genes are given only for firm matches. Part of the rows lack a size; the others show once, few, many or a class for expanded clones.

cdr3_length clone_size j_call d_call v_call cdr3_aa cdr3_nt
16 - TRBJ2-3 TRBD1 TRBV5-4 CASSLALGQFTDTQYF TGTGCCAGCAGCTTGGCCCTGGGACAGTTCACAGATACGCAGTATTTT
14 few TRBJ1-2 - TRBV5-1 CASRPEGRHYGYTF TGCGCCAGCAGGCCAGAGGGTCGCCACTATGGCTACACCTTC
15 - TRBJ1-5 TRBD1 TRBV5-1 CASSLGQGENQPQHF TGCGCCAGCAGCCTCGGACAGGGGGAAAATCAGCCCCAGCATTTT
17 - TRBJ1-5 TRBD1 TRBV18 CASSPPGQGASNQPQHF TGTGCCAGCTCACCACCGGGACAGGGGGCTAGCAATCAGCCCCAGCATTTT
16 - TRBJ2-2 TRBD1 TRBV4-1 CASSRSGGLMTGELFF TGCGCCAGCAGCCGGTCAGGGGGTCTAATGACCGGGGAGCTGTTTTTT
15 - TRBJ1-2 - TRBV19 CASSIVRGQDYGYTF TGTGCCAGTAGTATAGTTCGGGGCCAGGACTATGGCTACACCTTC
16 - TRBJ2-3 TRBD2 TRBV11-2 CASSPGLAESTDTQYF TGTGCCAGCAGCCCGGGACTAGCGGAAAGCACAGATACGCAGTATTTT
17 - TRBJ2-2 - TRBV19 CASKGPGRTANTGELFF TGTGCCAGTAAAGGACCGGGTAGGACGGCGAACACCGGGGAGCTGTTTTTT
18 - TRBJ1-6 TRBD1 TRBV10-1 CASPTGTGSSSYNSPLHF TGCGCCAGCCCTACCGGGACAGGGTCGAGTTCCTATAATTCACCCCTCCACTTT
14 - TRBJ1-5 - TRBV2 CASSQSRVNQPQHF TGTGCCAGCAGTCAGAGCAGGGTCAACCAGCCCCAGCATTTT
15 once TRBJ2-7 - TRBV5-5 CASSLDGGWLVGQYF TGTGCCAGCAGCTTGGATGGGGGCTGGCTTGTAGGGCAGTACTTC